This T cell receptor (beta chain) comes out of a study of cytomegalovirus exposure and HLA in healthy donors. Findings and caveats of the study: Follow-up analysis found HLA locus-dependent TCR association rates, highest for DRB1 and lowest for HLA-C. Several top significant clusters appeared, in a later analysis, to be linked to common viral pathogens.

CDR1 and CDR2 from the germline V gene are SEHNR and FQNEAQ (reference sequence). CDR3 length: 12 amino acids. Details on this clone: Its specificity is not known. The junction does not match germline at one end; this may be a read error.

Amplification used 60 Vbeta primers and 13 Jbeta primers. Clones were read by immunoSEQ multiplex PCR, and TCRdb kept only the in-frame ones, dropping some. The sample holds around 150,000 clones; approximately 84% are singletons and the top ten take approximately 6.8%. The sample was PBMCs. The receptor comes from a male donor in good health and CMV-seropositive. The rearrangement joins TRBV7-9 to TRBJ2-7; D gene ambiguous. As DNA, the CDR3 is TGTTCCAGCAGCCGAGACTCCTACGAGCAGTACTTC. It specifies CSSSRDSYEQYF.